This T cell receptor (beta chain) was sequenced during a study of CD8 T cells in Susac syndrome. Points from the study as a whole: Clonal expansion was missing from Susac syndrome CD4+ T cell repertoires.

Note on this clonotype: Its antigen is currently unknown.

This CDR3 spans 15 amino acids. J lost 9 bases, V lost 6 bases, and 13 bases had no gene match. Germline-derived CDR1 and CDR2 are SEHNR and FQNEAQ (reference sequence). RNA totalling roughly 0.45 to 1 ug underwent reverse transcription with random hexamers. Amplification of TCR beta CDR3 was carried out by immunoSEQ multiplex PCR, which covered 54 Vbeta and 13 Jbeta segments. TCRdb recomputed calls from the immunoSEQ multiplex PCR reads with MiXCR, one row per CDR3 protein. The data contain tens of thousands of distinct CDR3 sequences, just over 90% of them singletons. The sample comprised CD4+ T cells from PBMCs. The sequence derives from a human donor with Susac syndrome. The chain links TRBV7-9 to TRBJ2-1, with TRBD2 matching 8 bases. The CDR3 DNA reads as TGTGCCAGCAGGCTCTTGAGCGGGGGTGGTGGTGAGCAGTTCTTC. Its translation: CASRLLSGGGGEQFF.